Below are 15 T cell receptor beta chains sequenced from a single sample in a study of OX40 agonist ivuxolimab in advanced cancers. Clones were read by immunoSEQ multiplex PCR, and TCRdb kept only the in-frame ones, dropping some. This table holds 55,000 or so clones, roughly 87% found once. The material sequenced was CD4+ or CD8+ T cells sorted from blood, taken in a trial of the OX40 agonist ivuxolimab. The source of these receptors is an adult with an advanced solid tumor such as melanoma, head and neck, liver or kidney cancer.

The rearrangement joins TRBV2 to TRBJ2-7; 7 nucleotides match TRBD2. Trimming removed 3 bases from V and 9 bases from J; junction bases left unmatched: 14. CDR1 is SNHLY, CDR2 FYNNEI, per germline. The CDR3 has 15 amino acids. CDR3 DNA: TGTGCCAGCAGTGAGAAAAGTACCCCACCGGGGGGGCAGTACTTC. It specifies CASSEKSTPPGGQYF.

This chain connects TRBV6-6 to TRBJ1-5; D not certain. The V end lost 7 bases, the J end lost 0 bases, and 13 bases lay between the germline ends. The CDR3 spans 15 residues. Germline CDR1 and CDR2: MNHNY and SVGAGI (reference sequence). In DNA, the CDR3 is TGTGCCAGCAAAGTTAGTGTAGATAGCAATCAGCCCCAGCATTTT. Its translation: CASKVSVDSNQPQHF.

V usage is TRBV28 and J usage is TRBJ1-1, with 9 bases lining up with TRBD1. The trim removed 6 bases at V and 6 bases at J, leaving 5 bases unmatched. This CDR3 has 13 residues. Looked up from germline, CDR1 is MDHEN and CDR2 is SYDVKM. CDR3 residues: CASRGQGWAEAFF. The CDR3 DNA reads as TGTGCCAGCAGGGGACAGGGATGGGCTGAAGCTTTCTTT.

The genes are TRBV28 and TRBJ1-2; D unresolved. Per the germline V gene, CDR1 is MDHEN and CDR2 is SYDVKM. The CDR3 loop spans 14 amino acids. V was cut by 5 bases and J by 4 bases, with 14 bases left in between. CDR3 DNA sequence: TGTGCCAGCAGTCTGTTGGCCAATGCCTATGGCTACACCTTC. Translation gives CASSLLANAYGYTF.

In DNA form, the CDR3 reads TGTGCCAGCAGCGCTCCACAAATACTAGCAAGACAGTTCTTC. Translation: CASSAPQILARQFF. The gene calls are TRBV14 and TRBJ2-1, with a tentative D call TRBD2 (6 bases). V lost 5 bases to trimming and J lost 13 bases, with 21 bases between them. Germline CDR1 is SGHDN and CDR2 is FVKESK. The CDR3 extends over 14 amino acids. Together with reference TRBV14 and TRBJ2-1, the CDR3 gives the full variable domain: EAGVTQFPSHSVIEKGQTVTLRCDPISGHDNLYWYRRVMGKEIKFLLHFVKESKQDESGMPNNRFLAERTGGTYSTLKVQPAELEDSGVYFCASSAPQILARQFFGPGTRLTVL.

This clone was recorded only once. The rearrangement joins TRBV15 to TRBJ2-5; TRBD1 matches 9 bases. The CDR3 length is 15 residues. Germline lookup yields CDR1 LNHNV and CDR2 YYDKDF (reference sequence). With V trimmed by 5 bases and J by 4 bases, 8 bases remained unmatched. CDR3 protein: CATSGGQGFRETQYF. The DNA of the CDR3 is TGTGCCACCAGCGGGGGACAGGGCTTCCGAGAGACCCAGTACTTC. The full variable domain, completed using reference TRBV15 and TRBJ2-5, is DAMVIQNPRYQVTQFGKPVTLSCSQTLNHNVMYWYQQKSSQAPKLLFHYYDKDFNNEADTPDNFQSRRPNTSFCFLDIRSPGLGDTAMYLCATSGGQGFRETQYFGPGTRLLVL.

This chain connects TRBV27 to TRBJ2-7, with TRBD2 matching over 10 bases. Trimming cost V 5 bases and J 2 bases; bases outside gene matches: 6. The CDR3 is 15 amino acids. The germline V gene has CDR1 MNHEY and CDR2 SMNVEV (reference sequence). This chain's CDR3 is CASSPWTSGAYEQYF. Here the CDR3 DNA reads TGTGCCAGCAGTCCGTGGACTAGCGGTGCCTACGAGCAGTACTTC.

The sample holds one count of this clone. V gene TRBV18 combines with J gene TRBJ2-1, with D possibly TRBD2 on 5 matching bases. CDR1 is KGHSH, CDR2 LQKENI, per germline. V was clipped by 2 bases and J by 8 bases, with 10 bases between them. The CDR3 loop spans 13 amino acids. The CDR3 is CASSPSGRYEQFF. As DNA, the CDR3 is TGTGCCAGCTCACCAAGTGGGAGATATGAGCAGTTCTTC.

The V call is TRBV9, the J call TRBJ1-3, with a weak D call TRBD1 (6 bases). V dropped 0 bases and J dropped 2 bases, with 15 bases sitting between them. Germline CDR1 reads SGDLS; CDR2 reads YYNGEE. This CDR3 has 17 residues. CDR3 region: CASSVAGPGAPGNTIYF. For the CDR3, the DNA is TGTGCCAGCAGCGTAGCAGGTCCGGGGGCGCCTGGAAACACCATATATTTT.

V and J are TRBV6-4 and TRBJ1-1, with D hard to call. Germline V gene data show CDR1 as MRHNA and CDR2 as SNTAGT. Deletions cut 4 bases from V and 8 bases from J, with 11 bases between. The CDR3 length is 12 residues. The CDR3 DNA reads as TGTGCCAGCAGTGCCGGTTGGGGAGAAGCTTTCTTT. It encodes CASSAGWGEAFF.

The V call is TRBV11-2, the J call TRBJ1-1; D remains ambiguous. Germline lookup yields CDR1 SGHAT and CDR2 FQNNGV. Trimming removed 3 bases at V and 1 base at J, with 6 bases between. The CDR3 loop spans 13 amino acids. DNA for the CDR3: TGTGCCAGCAGCTTTCCGGGGAACACTGAAGCTTTCTTT. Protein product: CASSFPGNTEAFF.

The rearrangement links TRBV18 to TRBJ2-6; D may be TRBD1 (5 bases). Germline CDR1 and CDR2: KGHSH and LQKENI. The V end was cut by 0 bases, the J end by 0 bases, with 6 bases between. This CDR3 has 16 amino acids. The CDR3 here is CASSPPQGSGANVLTF. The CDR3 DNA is TGTGCCAGCTCACCACCGCAGGGCTCTGGGGCCAACGTCCTGACTTTC.

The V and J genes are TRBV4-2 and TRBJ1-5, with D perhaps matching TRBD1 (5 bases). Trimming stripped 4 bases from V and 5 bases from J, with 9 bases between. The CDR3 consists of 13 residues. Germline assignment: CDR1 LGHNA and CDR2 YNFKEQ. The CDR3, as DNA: TGTGCCAGCAGCCGTCAAGGGGATCAGCCCCAGCATTTT. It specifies CASSRQGDQPQHF.

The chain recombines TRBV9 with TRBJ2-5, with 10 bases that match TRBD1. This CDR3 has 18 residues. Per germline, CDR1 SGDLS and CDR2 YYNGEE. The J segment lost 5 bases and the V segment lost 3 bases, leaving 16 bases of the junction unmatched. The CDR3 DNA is TGTGCCAGCAGCGCCTCCTCGACCGGGACAGGGGCCCGGGAGACCCAGTACTTC. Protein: CASSASSTGTGARETQYF.

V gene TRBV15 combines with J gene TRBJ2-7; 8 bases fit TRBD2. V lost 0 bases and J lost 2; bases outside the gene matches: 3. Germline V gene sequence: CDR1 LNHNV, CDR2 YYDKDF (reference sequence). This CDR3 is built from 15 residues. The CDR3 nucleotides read TGTGCCACCAGCAGAGAGAACGGGAGGGCCTACGAGCAGTACTTC. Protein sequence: CATSRENGRAYEQYF.